Detailed here is one T cell receptor beta chain. No antigen is known for it. The table came from immunoSEQ multiplex PCR; TCRdb's copy has only in-frame clones and leaves some out. The repertoire has tens of thousands of clones, roughly four fifths of them found once; the top ten carry about 0.82%. This specimen belongs to a study of memory CD4+ T cells and cytomegalovirus serostatus. At the level of the study: Donors were healthy Belgian adults, under ten CMV seropositive and about two dozen seronegative.

Single viable CD3+CD4+CD8-CD45RO+ cells were sorted as the memory CD4+ T cells. Positive selection with CD4 microbeads enriched total CD4+ T cells. Findings of the study overall: About 40% of the roughly 160 known CMV-associated TCRbeta sequences appeared in CD4+ memory.

After removal of 6 bases from V and 2 bases from J, the junction contained 9 bases not matched to a gene. The CDR3 runs to 16 residues. Germline V lookup: CDR1 KGHSH, CDR2 LQKENI. The sequenced material came from memory CD4+ T cells from blood. The rearrangement joins TRBV18 to TRBJ1-3; 8 nucleotides align to TRBD1. This clonotype originated in an adult in good health and CMV-seronegative. The CDR3 is CASSPRQGQTGNTIYF. DNA of the CDR3: TGTGCCAGCTCTCCGAGACAGGGGCAGACTGGAAACACCATATATTTT.